This TCR beta chain emerged from a study of monozygotic twins with inflammatory bowel disease. Regarding this clonotype: The antigen remains undetermined.

An amount of roughly 4,000 ng of total RNA was used for each TCR library. Each CDR3 protein gets one entry in TCRdb, which reprocessed the 5' RACE reads and gives no DNA. This sample carries approximately 400,000 distinct CDR3 sequences, with roughly 2.2% going to the ten biggest clones. CDR1 and CDR2 from the germline V gene are LGHNA and YNFKEQ. The CDR3 has 16 residues. Study observations and caveats: A reduction in TCRbeta diversity (inverse Simpson) was seen in IBD patients relative to healthy co-twins. Resolution of different T cell subtypes was not achieved. Relative clonotype sharing with others was diminished in IBD patients versus healthy twins, particularly with disease activity.

The receptor was derived from a human donor with ulcerative colitis or Crohn's disease, or a healthy co-twin of an affected twin (not recorded which). The V and J genes are TRBV4-2 and TRBJ2-6. Sequencing input: blood. The CDR3 protein is CASSQEDFSGANVLTF.